The clone carrying this T cell receptor (beta chain) was counted a single time. Its target is not known. Sequencing used immunoSEQ multiplex PCR; TCRdb keeps in-frame clones, though not all of them. The profile shows roughly 10,000 clones, 86% of them singletons. Trimming stripped 6 bases from V and 0 bases from J, with 7 bases between. The CDR3 length is 13 residues. Germline CDR1 reads SGHRS; CDR2 reads YFSETQ. These data belong to a study of PD-1 blockade in mismatch repair-deficient tumors. Time point specified: approximately 11-day in vitro stimulation with candidate neoantigen peptide 2. Baseline for clone expansion was a parallel culture with no peptide.

The sequence was obtained from an adult with mismatch repair-deficient cancer. Specimen: cells cultured in vitro, collected from a patient treated with pembrolizumab. The chain combines TRBV5-1 with TRBJ2-4; D is ambiguous. CDR3 nucleotide sequence: TGCGCCAGCACCCGGTTAGCCAAAAACATTCAGTACTTC. It codes for CASTRLAKNIQYF. Full variable domain (outside the CDR3, taken from reference TRBV5-1 and TRBJ2-4): KAGVTQTPRYLIKTRGQQVTLSCSPISGHRSVSWYQQTPGQGLQFLFEYFSETQRNKGNFPGRFSGRQFSNSRSEMNVSTLELGDSALYLCASTRLAKNIQYFGAGTRLSVL.